This is a list of T cell receptor beta chains from one sample in a study of cytotoxic CD8 clonotypes in ibrutinib-treated CLL. The method was immunoSEQ multiplex PCR; TCRdb's version includes in-frame clones alone and lacks a portion of them. The sample carries approximately 33,000 clones, 69% recorded once. This sample comprised PBMCs, obtained before ibrutinib treatment. Every receptor here comes from a human donor with chronic lymphocytic leukemia. CDR3s leave out the opening cysteine and the closing phenylalanine or tryptophan.

V gene,J gene,CDR3 protein
TRBV7-2,TRBJ2-7,ASSLNRRYEQY
TRBV7-9,TRBJ1-2,ASTTRQGAAAGYT
TRBV11-3,TRBJ2-7,ASSPLPGTGDEQY
TRBV19,TRBJ1-6,ASSLQHSYNSPLH
TRBV30,TRBJ2-7,AWGPPRGQGSEQY
TRBV28,TRBJ1-6,ASSFKTVLLH
TRBV5-1,TRBJ2-1,ASSSQAGVDEQF
TRBV10-3,TRBJ1-2,AISDGENYGYT
TRBV7-2,TRBJ2-1,ASSPWGSYNEQF
TRBV6-5,TRBJ1-2,ASKKQGSYGYT
TRBV7-2,TRBJ2-5,ASSLLAGTQETQY
TRBV27,TRBJ2-7,ASSLYGGSTYEQY
TRBV5-1,TRBJ2-3,ASRPSGGAADTQY
TRBV27,TRBJ2-1,ASSFLAEPGGPRYNEQF
TRBV6-1,TRBJ1-4,ASRDRGSEKLF
TRBV5-1,TRBJ2-6,ASSLEDRYANVLT
TRBV10-3,TRBJ1-2,AISPRLYGYT
TRBV7-9,TRBJ2-1,ASSLRGAYNEQF
TRBV28,TRBJ2-7,ASSDTRTTSYEQY
TRBV27,TRBJ2-1,ASSPTPGLAGVGEQF
TRBV27,TRBJ2-7,ASRTLTGKPYEQY
TRBV10-3,TRBJ1-1,AISELSGYRTEAF